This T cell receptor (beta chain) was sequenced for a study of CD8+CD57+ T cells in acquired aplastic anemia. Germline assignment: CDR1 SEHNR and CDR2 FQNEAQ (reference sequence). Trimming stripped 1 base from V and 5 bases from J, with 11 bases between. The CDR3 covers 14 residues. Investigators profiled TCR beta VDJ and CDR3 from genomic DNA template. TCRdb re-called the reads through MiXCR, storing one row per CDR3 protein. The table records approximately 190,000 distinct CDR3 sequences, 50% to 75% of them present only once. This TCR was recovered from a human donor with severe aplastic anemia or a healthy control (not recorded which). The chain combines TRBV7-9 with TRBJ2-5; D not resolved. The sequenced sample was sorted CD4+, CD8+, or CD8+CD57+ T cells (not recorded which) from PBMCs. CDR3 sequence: CASSLDLNRETQYF. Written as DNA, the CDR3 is TGTGCCAGCAGCTTAGATCTGAACCGGGAGACCCAGTACTTC.